The clone carrying this T cell receptor (beta chain) was counted only a few times. The V gene lost 2 bases and the J gene lost 7 bases, with 9 bases spanning the gap. The CDR3 runs 13 residues. Germline V CDR1 and CDR2: GTSNPN, SVGIG (reference sequence). This sample is drawn from a study of T-cell memory formation after mild COVID-19. TCRdb redid the calling of the 5' RACE reads with MiXCR, one entry per CDR3 protein. The sample lists just over 400,000 distinct CDR3 sequences, more than 20% occurring once. The TCR comes from an adult woman who had mild COVID-19 (a few samples of this study predate the infection). Cell type and time point are not known. Material for sequencing was PBMCs or a T cell subset sorted from them (not recorded which). The genes are TRBV30 and TRBJ1-6; no clear D gene. The CDR3 DNA reads as TGTGCCTGGAGTTTCGGGGAAAATTCACCCCTCCACTTT. This translates into CAWSFGENSPLHF.